This T cell receptor beta chain was found in a study of T cell responses to AZD1222 COVID-19 vaccine listed by TCRdb under 2021. General notes on the study: AZD1222 recipients given second doses at about 4 weeks or at about 12 weeks were pooled, since spike-specific TCR depth and breadth were not found to differ between the two schedules. TCR sequencing was performed for some 250 trial participants, of whom roughly 200 were given two doses of AZD1222 and approximately 25 were given two doses of MenACWY control vaccine. Trial participants were enrolled by age into subgroups of 18-55, 56-69 and 70-plus years, and 148, 28 and 57 TCR-sequenced participants, respectively, were included in these subgroups.

About this clone: Its binding antigen is unknown. The record has no base qualities; no much larger clone is one base away.

Summary of the overall study and its limitations: No day 14 peak-response samples were available, so repertoires were characterized only after the peak T cell response. Participants were mostly white British and included more females than males, and it was suggested by the authors that clonal diversity may have been underestimated. Reportedly, almost half of the unique spike-specific TCRs recognized epitopes lying outside the regions that are mutated in the B.1.351 and B.1.1.7 variants. Spike-specific TCR breadth and depth rose significantly after two AZD1222 doses compared with day 0 and with MenACWY recipients. Vaccine-associated CD4 TCRs spanned the whole spike protein, with dominant responses in regions 160-218 and 743-854. Conclusions about previously exposed vaccinees are limited because only a handful of AZD1222 recipients were SARS-CoV-2 seropositive at baseline. In the small 56-69-year group, the increase in depth fell short of significance, most likely because of low power.

The CDR3 regions of human TCRbeta chains were analyzed by immunosequencing. On the study's bioinformatics: Repertoire TCRs were checked for matches against a reference library of SARS-CoV-2-specific TCRs that had been generated using the MIRA antigen-specificity platform. Breadth was defined as the fraction of unique TCRs that were SARS-CoV-2-associated. Depth was defined as the fraction of total T cells that were SARS-CoV-2-associated. Using the MIRA data, each spike-specific TCR was mapped to the spike region that the TCR reacts to and placed in a CD4 or CD8 class. Log10-transformed breadth and depth values were compared by one-way ANOVA with Sidak's multiple comparisons tests. The immuneACCESS repertoire file appears here via TCRdb, limited to in-frame rearrangements. These files lack a portion of the clones; in checked studies, under half of the deficit traces to unresolved V genes, and the cause of the others is not known. V, J and clone size are taken as reported in that table, and D and trimming were inferred from the DNA itself. Recorded for this sample are 90,000 to 100,000 clones; around 89% of them occurred a single time. Under 8.5% of the sample comes from the top ten.

The meaning of the sample's time point label: baseline before first vaccination. Samples from vaccinated people were obtained from the UK trials COV001 and COV002, which included a single-blind randomized controlled phase 2/3 trial of AZD1222 (ChAdOx1 nCoV-19) in healthy adults. For TCRbeta chain sequencing, PBMC samples were collected from trial participants at day 0 and at day 28 after the second dose. The CDR3 sequence holds 12 residues, the cysteine and phenylalanine included. Only the CDR3 DNA stays, 36 bases, in frame from base 1. V sheds 11 bases and J sheds 4 bases, leaving 12 bases between their ends. From a lookup of the germline V gene, CDR1 and CDR2 are MNHEY and SVGAGI.

In this chain, TRBV6-5 is recombined with TRBJ2-1; the D region may be TRBD1 or TRBD2, each matching 5 bases equally. This receptor was identified in an adult in good health. Sequencing used peripheral blood, obtained on day 0 of AZD1222 vaccination. CDR3 loop: CASSGSYNEQFF. The DNA sequence is given as TGTGCCTCGTCAGGGAGTTACAATGAGCAGTTCTTC.